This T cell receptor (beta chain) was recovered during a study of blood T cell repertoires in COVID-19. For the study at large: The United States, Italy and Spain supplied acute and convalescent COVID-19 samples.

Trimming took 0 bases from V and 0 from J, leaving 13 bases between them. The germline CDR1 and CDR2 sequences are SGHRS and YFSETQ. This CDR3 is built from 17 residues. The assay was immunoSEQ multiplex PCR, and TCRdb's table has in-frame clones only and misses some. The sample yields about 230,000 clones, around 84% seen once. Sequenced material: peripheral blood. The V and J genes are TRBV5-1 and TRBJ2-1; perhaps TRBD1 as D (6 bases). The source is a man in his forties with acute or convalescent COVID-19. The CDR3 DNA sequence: TGCGCCAGCAGCTTGGGAGGGACACTGAGCTCCTACAATGAGCAGTTCTTC. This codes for CASSLGGTLSSYNEQFF. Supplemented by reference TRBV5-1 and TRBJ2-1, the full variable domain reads KAGVTQTPRYLIKTRGQQVTLSCSPISGHRSVSWYQQTPGQGLQFLFEYFSETQRNKGNFPGRFSGRQFSNSRSEMNVSTLELGDSALYLCASSLGGTLSSYNEQFFGPGTRLTVL.